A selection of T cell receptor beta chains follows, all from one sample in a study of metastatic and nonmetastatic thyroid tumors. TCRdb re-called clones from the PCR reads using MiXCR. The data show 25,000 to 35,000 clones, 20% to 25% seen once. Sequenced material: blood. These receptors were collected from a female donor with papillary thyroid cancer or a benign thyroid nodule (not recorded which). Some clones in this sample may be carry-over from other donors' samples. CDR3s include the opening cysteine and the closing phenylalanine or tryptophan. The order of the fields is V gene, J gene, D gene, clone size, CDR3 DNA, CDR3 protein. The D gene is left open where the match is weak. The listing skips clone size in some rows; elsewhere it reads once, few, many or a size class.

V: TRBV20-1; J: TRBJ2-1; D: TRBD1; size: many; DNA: TGCAGTGCGCAGCGGCAGGGACAGAGAATTAACAATGAGCAGTTCTTC; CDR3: CSAQRQGQRINNEQFF
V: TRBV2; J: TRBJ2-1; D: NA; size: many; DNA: TGTGCCAGCAGTGCCTACGGGAACCCTCCCAATGAGCAGTTCTTC; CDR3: CASSAYGNPPNEQFF
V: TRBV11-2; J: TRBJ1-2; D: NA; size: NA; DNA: TGTGCCAGCAGCTTGTGCATTCGTGGCTACACCTTC; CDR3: CASSLCIRGYTF
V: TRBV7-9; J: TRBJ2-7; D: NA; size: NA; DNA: TGTGCCAGCAGCGACACGGGACGGATCTACGAGCAGTACTTC; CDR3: CASSDTGRIYEQYF
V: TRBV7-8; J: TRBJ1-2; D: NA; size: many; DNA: TGTGCCAGCAGCTCCCCCCCGACAGACTATGGCTACACCTTC; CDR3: CASSSPPTDYGYTF
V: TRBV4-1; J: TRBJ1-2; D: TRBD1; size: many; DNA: TGCGCCAGCAGCCAAGGTCGACAGGGAGGGGGTGGCTACACCTTC; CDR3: CASSQGRQGGGGYTF
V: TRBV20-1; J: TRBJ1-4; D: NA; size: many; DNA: TGCAGTGCTAGACATGGTGAAAAACTGTTTTTT; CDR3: CSARHGEKLFF
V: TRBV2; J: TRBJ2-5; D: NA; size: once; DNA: TGTGCCAGCTCCCAGGGCGTGCAGACCCAGTACTTC; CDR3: CASSQGVQTQYF
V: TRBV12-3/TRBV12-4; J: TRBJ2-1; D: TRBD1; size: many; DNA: TGTGCCAGCAGTTTAGCGACCTCACAGGGGAAGCAGTTCTTC; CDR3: CASSLATSQGKQFF
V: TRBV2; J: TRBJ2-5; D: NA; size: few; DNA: TGTGCCAGCCGGATCGGTACCCTCCAAGAGACCCAGTACTTC; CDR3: CASRIGTLQETQYF